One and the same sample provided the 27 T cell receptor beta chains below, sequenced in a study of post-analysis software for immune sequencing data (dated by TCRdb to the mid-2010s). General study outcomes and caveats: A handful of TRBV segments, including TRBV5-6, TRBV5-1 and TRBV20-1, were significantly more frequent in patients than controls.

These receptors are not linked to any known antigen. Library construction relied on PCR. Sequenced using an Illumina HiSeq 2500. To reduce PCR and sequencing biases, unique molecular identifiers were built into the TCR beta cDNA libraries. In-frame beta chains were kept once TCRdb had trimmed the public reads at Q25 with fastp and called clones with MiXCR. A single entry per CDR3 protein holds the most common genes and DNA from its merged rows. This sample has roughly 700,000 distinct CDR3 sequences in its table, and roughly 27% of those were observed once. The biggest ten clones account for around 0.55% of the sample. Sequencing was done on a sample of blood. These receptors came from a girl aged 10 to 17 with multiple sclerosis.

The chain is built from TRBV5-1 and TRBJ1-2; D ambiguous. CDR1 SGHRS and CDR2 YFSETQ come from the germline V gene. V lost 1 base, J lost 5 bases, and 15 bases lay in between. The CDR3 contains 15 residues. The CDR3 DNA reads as TGCGCCAGCAGCTTGAGTCCGGCAGTTTCATATGGCTACACCTTC. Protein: CASSLSPAVSYGYTF.

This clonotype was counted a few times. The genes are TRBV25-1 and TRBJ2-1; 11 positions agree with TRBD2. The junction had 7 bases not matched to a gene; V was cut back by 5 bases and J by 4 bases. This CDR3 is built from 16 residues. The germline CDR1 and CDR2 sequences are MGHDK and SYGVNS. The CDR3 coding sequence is TGTGCCAGCAGTTCTCATGGACTAGCGGGTTACAATGAGCAGTTCTTC. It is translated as CASSSHGLAGYNEQFF.

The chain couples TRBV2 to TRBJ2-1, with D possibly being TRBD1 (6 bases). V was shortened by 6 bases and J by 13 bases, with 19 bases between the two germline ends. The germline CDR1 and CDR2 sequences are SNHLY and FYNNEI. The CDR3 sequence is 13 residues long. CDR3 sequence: CASSGQPQETQFF. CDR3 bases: TGTGCCAGCAGCGGACAGCCACAAGAGACCCAGTTCTTC.

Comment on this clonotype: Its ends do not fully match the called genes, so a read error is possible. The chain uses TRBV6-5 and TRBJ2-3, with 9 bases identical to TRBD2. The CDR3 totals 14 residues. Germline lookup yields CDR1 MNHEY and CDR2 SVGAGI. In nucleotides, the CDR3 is TGTGCCAGCACTTACACCAGAGCTAGCGGGGTAAAGTATTTT. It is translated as CASTYTRASGVKYF.

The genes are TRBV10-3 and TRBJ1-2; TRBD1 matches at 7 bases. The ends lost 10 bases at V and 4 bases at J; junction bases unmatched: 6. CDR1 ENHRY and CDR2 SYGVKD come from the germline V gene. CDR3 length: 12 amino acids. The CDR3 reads CATTGEGYGYTF. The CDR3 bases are TGTGCCACCACAGGGGAGGGCTATGGCTACACCTTC.

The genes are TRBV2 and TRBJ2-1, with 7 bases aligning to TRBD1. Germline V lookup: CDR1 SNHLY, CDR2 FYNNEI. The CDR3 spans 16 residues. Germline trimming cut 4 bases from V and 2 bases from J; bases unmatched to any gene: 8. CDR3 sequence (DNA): TGTGCCAGCAGTGTCCGAGACAGGGACCCCTACAATGAGCAGTTCTTC. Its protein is CASSVRDRDPYNEQFF.

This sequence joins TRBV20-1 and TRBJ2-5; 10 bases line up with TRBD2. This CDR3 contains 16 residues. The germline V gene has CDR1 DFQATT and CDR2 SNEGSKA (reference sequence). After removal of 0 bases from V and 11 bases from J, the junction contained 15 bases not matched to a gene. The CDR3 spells CSARDLRSGGVGEQYF. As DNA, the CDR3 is TGCAGTGCTAGAGATCTTAGGAGCGGGGGGGTAGGAGAGCAGTACTTC.

The DNA of the CDR3 is TGCAGTGCTAGAGTCACTAGCGGGCATGCCTACAATGAGCAGTTCTTC. Translating it yields CSARVTSGHAYNEQFF. V usage is TRBV20-1 and J usage is TRBJ2-1; 9 bases are a match to TRBD2. The germline V gene encodes CDR1 DFQATT and CDR2 SNEGSKA (reference sequence). Trimming cost V 1 base and J 2 bases; bases outside gene matches: 6. CDR3 length equals 16 residues.

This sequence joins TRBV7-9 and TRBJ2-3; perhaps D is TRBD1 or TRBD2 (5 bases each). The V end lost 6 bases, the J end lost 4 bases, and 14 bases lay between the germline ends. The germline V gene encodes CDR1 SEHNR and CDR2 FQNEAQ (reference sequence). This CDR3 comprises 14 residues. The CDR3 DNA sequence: TGTGCCAGCAGACGCTCCGGGACCGCAGATACGCAGTATTTT. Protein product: CASRRSGTADTQYF.

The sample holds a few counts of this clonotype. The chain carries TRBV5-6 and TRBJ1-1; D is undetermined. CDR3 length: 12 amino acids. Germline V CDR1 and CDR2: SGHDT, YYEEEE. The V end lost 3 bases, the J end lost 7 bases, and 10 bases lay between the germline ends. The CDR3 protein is CASSSVEIEAFF. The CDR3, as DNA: TGTGCCAGCAGCTCCGTAGAGATTGAAGCTTTCTTT.

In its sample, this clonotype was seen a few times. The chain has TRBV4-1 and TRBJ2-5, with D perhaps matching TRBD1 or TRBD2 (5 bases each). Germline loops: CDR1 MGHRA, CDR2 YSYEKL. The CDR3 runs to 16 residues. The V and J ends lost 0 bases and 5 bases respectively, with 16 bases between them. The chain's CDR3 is CASSQEPGTGLETQYF. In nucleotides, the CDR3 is TGCGCCAGCAGCCAAGAACCGGGAACAGGATTGGAGACCCAGTACTTC.

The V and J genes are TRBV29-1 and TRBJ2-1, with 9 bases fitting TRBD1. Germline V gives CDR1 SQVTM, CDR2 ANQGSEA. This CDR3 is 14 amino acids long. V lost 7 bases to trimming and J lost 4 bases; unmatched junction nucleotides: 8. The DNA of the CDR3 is TGCAGCGCCGAAAACAGGGGGCGTTACAATGAGCAGTTCTTC. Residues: CSAENRGRYNEQFF.

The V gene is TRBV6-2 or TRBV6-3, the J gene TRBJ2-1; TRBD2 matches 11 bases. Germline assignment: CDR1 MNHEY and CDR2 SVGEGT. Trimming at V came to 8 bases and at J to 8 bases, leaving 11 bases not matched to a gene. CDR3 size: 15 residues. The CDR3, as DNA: TGTGCCAGCCTTAGCGGGAGGGCCGATAGGGATGAGCAGTTCTTC. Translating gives CASLSGRADRDEQFF.

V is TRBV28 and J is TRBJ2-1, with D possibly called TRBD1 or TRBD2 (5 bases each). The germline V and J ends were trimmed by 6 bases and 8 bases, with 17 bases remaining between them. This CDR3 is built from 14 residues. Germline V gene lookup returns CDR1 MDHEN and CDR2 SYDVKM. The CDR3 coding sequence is TGTGCCAGCAGCGCCGGGACCCTCATTTATGAGCAGTTCTTC. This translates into CASSAGTLIYEQFF.

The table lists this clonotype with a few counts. CDR3 in amino acids: CSLGSGDTSTDTQYF. In nucleotides, the CDR3 is TGCAGCCTGGGTAGCGGGGATACTAGCACAGATACGCAGTATTTT. The chain joins TRBV20-1 to TRBJ2-3; TRBD2 matches 8 bases. This CDR3 contains 15 residues. Germline assignment: CDR1 DFQATT and CDR2 SNEGSKA (reference sequence).

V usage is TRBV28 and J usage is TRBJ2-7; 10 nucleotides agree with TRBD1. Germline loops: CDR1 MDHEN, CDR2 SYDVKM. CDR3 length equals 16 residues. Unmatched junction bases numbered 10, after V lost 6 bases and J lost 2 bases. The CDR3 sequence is CASSPVRGQGTYEQYF. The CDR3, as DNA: TGTGCCAGCAGCCCCGTTCGGGGACAGGGGACCTACGAGCAGTACTTC.

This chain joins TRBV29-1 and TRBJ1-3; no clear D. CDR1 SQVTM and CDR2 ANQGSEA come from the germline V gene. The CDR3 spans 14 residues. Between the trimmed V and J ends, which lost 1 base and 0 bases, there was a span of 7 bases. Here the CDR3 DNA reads TGCAGCGTTGAAGGGCGGAACTCTGGAAACACCATATATTTT. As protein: CSVEGRNSGNTIYF.

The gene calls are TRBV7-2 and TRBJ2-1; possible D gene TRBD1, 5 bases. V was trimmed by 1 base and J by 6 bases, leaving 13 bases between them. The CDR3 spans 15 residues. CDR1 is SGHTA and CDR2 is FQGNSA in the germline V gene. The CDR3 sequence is CASSLGAGRVNEQFF. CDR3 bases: TGTGCCAGCAGCTTAGGCGCCGGCAGGGTCAATGAGCAGTTCTTC.

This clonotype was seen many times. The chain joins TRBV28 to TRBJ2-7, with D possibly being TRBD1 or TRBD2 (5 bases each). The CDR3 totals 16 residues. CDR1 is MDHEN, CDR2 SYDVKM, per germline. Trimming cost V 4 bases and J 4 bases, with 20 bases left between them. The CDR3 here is CASSSPPLGRRYEQYF. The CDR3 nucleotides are TGTGCCAGCAGTTCCCCCCCGCTGGGACGGAGGTACGAGCAGTACTTC.

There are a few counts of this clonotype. The CDR3 sequence: CASSFSPGQGKYEQYF. The CDR3 bases are TGTGCCAGCAGTTTCTCCCCAGGACAGGGGAAGTACGAGCAGTACTTC. The chain couples TRBV28 to TRBJ2-7, with TRBD1 matching 9 bases. V lost 3 bases and J lost 4; bases outside the gene matches: 10. Germline CDR1 reads MDHEN; CDR2 reads SYDVKM. The CDR3 sequence is 16 residues long.

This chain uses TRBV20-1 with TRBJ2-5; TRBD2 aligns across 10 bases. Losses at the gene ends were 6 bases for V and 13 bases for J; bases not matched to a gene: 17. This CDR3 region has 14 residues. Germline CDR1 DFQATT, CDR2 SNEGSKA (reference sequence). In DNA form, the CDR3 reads TGCAGTGCGAGCACGGGACTAGCGACAGTTTCGCCGTACTTC. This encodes CSASTGLATVSPYF.

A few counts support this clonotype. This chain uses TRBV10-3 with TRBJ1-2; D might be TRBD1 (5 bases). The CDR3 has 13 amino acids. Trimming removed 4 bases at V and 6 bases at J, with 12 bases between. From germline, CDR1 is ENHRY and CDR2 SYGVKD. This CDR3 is CAISGGRVDGYTF. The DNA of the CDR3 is TGTGCCATCAGTGGTGGCAGGGTAGATGGCTACACCTTC.

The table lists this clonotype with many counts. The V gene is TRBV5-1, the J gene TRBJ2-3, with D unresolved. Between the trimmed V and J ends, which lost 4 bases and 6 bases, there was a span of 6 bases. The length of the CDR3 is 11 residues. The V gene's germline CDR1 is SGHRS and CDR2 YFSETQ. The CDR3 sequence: CASSHGDTQYF. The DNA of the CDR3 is TGCGCCAGCAGCCATGGGGATACGCAGTATTTT.

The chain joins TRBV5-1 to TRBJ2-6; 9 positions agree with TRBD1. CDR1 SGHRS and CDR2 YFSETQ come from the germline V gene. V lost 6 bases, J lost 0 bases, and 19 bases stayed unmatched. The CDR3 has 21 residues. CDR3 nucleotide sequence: TGCGCCAGCAACAAAAATAACCCCCGGGACAGGGCCCGCTCTGGGGCCAACGTCCTGACTTTC. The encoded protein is CASNKNNPRDRARSGANVLTF.

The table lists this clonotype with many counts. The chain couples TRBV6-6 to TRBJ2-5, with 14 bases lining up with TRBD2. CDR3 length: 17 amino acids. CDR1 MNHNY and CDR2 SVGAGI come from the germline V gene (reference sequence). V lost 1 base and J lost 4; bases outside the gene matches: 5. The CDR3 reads CASSYLGLAGVPETQYF. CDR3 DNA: TGTGCCAGCAGTTACTTGGGACTAGCGGGAGTTCCAGAGACCCAGTACTTC.

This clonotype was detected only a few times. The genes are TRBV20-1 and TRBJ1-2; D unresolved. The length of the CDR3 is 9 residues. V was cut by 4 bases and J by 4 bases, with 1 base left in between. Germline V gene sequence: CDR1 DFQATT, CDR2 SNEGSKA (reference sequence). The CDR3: CSAIYGYTF. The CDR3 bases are TGCAGTGCTATCTATGGCTACACCTTC.

The CDR3 is CASSISGTYTDTQYF. CDR3 DNA: TGCGCCAGCAGCATCTCCGGGACATACACAGATACGCAGTATTTT. The chain uses TRBV5-1 and TRBJ2-3; tentative D call: TRBD1 (6 bases). CDR1 is SGHRS and CDR2 is YFSETQ in the germline V gene. Trimming pared 4 bases from V and 2 bases from J, leaving 14 bases between. The CDR3 has 15 residues.